This T cell receptor beta chain was documented in a study of cytomegalovirus exposure and HLA in healthy donors (dated by TCRdb to about 2017). For the wider study: An earlier analysis of 587 of the donors reported 276 Gb of sequence data and roughly 120 million unique TCR beta sequences obtained from roughly 180 million T cells. Roughly 300 gigabases of sequencing data and around 90 million unique TCR sequences made up an early release that covered nearly 650 HLA-typed donors. The genetic ancestry cluster associated with self-reported Caucasian donors included around four fifths of the 398 genotyped donors. The study was designed to test whether signatures of past pathogen exposure could be identified by cataloging public T cell receptors. The study profiled the T cell repertoires of hundreds of subjects by immunosequencing and related them to cytomegalovirus serostatus. A separate validation cohort of more than 100 different subjects was used in addition to the roughly 720-subject first cohort. High-throughput TCR immunosequencing, statistical association of individual TCRs with disease status, and machine learning were combined to predict cytomegalovirus infection status. In a later analysis, previously published TCR beta repertoires from some 640 donors were re-analyzed and high-resolution HLA genotyping was added so that TCR occurrence patterns could be studied. Rather than drawing on any new phenotypic data, the later analysis identified candidate immune exposures from TCR beta sequences and the way those sequences occurred across donors. An earlier analysis of a few hundred of the donors applied high-throughput TCR beta sequencing to assess whether each TCR beta V gene segment acted as functional or pseudogenic. Donor age, sex, ethnicity and CMV serostatus were collected together with the repertoire data. A later genetic analysis used genome-wide SNP genotypes for about 55% of the 666 donors, treating that subset as a discovery cohort. All discovery cohort repertoires had been generated using a single sequencing platform. HLA typing included class I and class II loci at four-digit resolution. Typing coverage varied by locus: about 629-630 donors for A, B, C, DRB1 and DQB1; roughly 510 for DQA1; around 570 for DPA1; under 490 for DPB1. A handful of DR-DQ haplotypes were handled as single units for association and clustering because linkage in the cohort was strong. Among almost 400 genotyped donors of the cohort, an average of approximately 230,000 unique TCR beta nucleotide sequences were sequenced per donor, around 20% of them non-productive. The research as a whole found: While some public TCRs were present in many individuals, most TCR sequences turned up only very rarely across donors. In a later genetic analysis, a missense DCLRE1C variant was associated with V-gene and J-gene trimming of TCR beta chains, and the association was replicated in an independent cohort. In a later analysis, several top co-occurrence clusters were reported to appear linked to parvovirus B19, influenza, CMV and Epstein-Barr virus. The authors suggested that the approach could potentially be extended to other disease states and immunological phenotypes. The only immune exposure information available for the cohort was CMV serostatus. According to a later analysis, TCR association rates differed among HLA loci, with DRB1 alleles showing the most associated TCRs and HLA-C alleles showing the fewest. A group of highly shared sequence variants was considered likely to be a technical artifact of the sequencing pipeline. Because the 87-base-pair reads could not distinguish some IMGT-functional V segments, including TRBV6-2 and TRBV6-3, those segments were excluded. Because some donors lacked HLA typing at each locus, the association tests relied only on the typed subset. A further reported finding was that TCR beta sequences accurately predicted the HLA-A and HLA-B alleles for most subjects in the first cohort. In a later genetic analysis, fewer N-insertions in productive TCRs were reported among donors in an Asian-associated ancestry cluster than the approximately 710-donor mean. In both the original and validation cohorts, the classifier was reported to diagnose cytomegalovirus status with high specificity and sensitivity. A later analysis associated some 17,000 TCR beta sequences with specific HLA alleles at a false discovery rate of 0.05. A few of the identified cytomegalovirus-associated TCR beta chains were confirmed in vitro to be specific for cytomegalovirus antigens. The earlier analysis of 450 to 700 of the donors excluded 15 to 20 rarely observed V segments, including chromosome 9 orphons, because counts were too low. This cohort had only TCR beta chains sequenced, and the lack of alpha or paired-chain data limited which features could be detected. Correlated functional status among segregating V segments might reflect linkage disequilibrium, but an unknown experimental factor could not be ruled out. Broadly in line with IMGT annotations, most TCR beta V segments showed up in productive rearrangements about 87% or about 30% of the time in an earlier analysis of some 590 of the donors. Roughly uniform sequencing depth across donors was assumed in presence/absence analyses, although this assumption may not hold. A later analysis found that most CMV-associated TCR beta chains appeared HLA-restricted, with HLA associations seemingly driven largely by CMV exposure. When HLA alleles, especially DR and DQ, strongly co-occurred, attributing TCR associations to individual alleles was difficult. In a later analysis, HLA-associated TCR beta chains were found to be more clonally expanded and to have lower generation probabilities than equally common non-associated chains. The study listed 164 TCR beta chains as associated with cytomegalovirus.

This clone appeared a few times. Its antigen remains unidentified. Base qualities are not provided; no much larger clone lies one nucleotide away. As encoded in the germline V gene, CDR1 is SGDLS while CDR2 is YYNGEE. The CDR3 contains 15 residues, cysteine and phenylalanine counted. Here the CDR3 DNA is all that survives: 45 bases in frame from base 1. V was cut back by 0 bases and J by 1 base, leaving a gap of 7 bases between them. The cohort comprised 710 or so healthy bone marrow donors. Cohort members were all nominally healthy when sampled, although unrecorded immune exposures were likely present. The donor tested CMV seropositive, placing the donor among the 290 or so seropositive members of the cohort. Each donor provided a peripheral blood sample, and peripheral blood mononuclear cells were used for TCR beta sequencing. Genomic DNA extraction from the blood cell samples was performed with the Qiagen DNeasy Blood Extraction Kit.

The library came from the immunoSEQ multiplex PCR assay. For the multiplex PCR, a mixture combining 60 forward primers for TCR Vbeta segments and 13 reverse primers for TCR Jbeta segments was used. A multiplex PCR assay on genomic DNA amplified the CDR3 region of rearranged TCR beta genes. On the Illumina HiSeq System, the amplified TCR beta libraries were sequenced as 87-base-pair reads. Per the authors' processing: Across the 666 repertoires, a later analysis counted roughly 84 million unique TCR beta chains, around 11 million of which were shared by at least two donors. To remove PCR and sequencing errors, raw reads were error-corrected and collapsed into unique sequences using a nearest-neighbor algorithm that merged closely related sequences. V, D and J gene segments were assigned by aligning CDR3 sequences to IMGT reference sequences. For a sequence to be retained, a match of at least six nucleotides to both a V gene segment and a J gene segment was required. A rearrangement counted as productive if the CDR3 had no stop codons and remained in frame with V and J, and every other rearrangement counted as non-productive. Following IMGT convention, CDR3 was defined as the stretch from the second conserved V-encoded cysteine up to the conserved J-encoded phenylalanine. In an earlier analysis of around 570 of the donors, sequences lacking an unambiguous match to a single V gene segment were excluded. An earlier analysis of several hundred of the donors called V segments functional above 56.7% productive rearrangements and segregating when the between-donor standard deviation exceeded 5%. A statistical classification framework was built to diagnose cytomegalovirus status from the catalog of TCR beta chain sequences. In a later analysis, TCR nucleotide sequences were compared against IMGT/GENE-DB human TR gene sequences so that V and J genes could be assigned. Using the TCRdist pipeline, a later analysis assigned CDR3 sequences along with most-parsimonious VDJ recombination scenarios. In a later analysis, every TCR beta chain was defined by the combination of its CDR3 amino acid sequence and its V-gene family, and reads without a unique V-gene family were dropped. To address suspected cross-contamination and a sequencing artifact, a later analysis removed under 600 highly shared, low-generation-probability nucleotide sequences. In a later analysis, a clonal expansion index for each public chain was calculated from normalized within-repertoire ranks of inferred template counts. Generation probabilities in a later analysis came from a VDJ recombination model fitted to out-of-frame rearrangements, and those results were checked against IGoR. In a later analysis, hypergeometric tests were used to score TCR-TCR, TCR-HLA and TCR-CMV co-occurrence, with a repertoire-size bias correction applied to TCR pairs. To estimate false discovery rates, a later analysis permuted the HLA or CMV assignments 20 times. In a later analysis, co-occurring TCRs were grouped with DBSCAN, and TCRdist sequence similarity was added when clustering was performed within HLA-allele-positive subsets. Repertoires with fewer than 30,000 or more than 120,000 public chains were left out of co-occurrence clustering, as were five repertoires with anomalous nucleotide sharing. Held by TCRdb, this immuneACCESS table contains in-frame sequences only and omits some clones. Under half of the omission traces to an unresolved V gene where checked; the cause of the rest is unknown. The V and J calls and the clone size are those of that table, but D and trimming were determined from the DNA. This sample gives roughly 71,000 clones in total; 65% to 70% of them show up just once. 20% to 25% of the sample is in the top ten clones.

The TCR originated in a man aged 35 to 55 in good health and CMV-seropositive. The chain is encoded by TRBV9 joined to TRBJ2-2, with the D gene uncertain. The sample was PBMCs. The CDR3 here reads CASSVDLRNTGELFF. The bases are TGTGCCAGCAGCGTAGATCTCAGGAACACCGGGGAGCTGTTTTTT.